The 16 T cell receptor beta chains below come from one sample, sequenced in a study of T cell repertoires in cytomegalovirus infection. TCRdb reprocessed the reads with MiXCR, giving one entry per CDR3 protein. The sample lists some 100,000 distinct CDR3 sequences, around 30% occurring once. For these TCRs, the target antigens are not known. The starting material was CD8+ T cells from cultured PBMCs, obtained from culture after CMV antigen stimulation. The receptors shown here come from a human donor in good health (CMV status not recorded). Some clones in this sample may be carry-over from other donors' samples.

The CDR3 bases are TGTGCCAGCAGCTCTTACAGCTCCTACGAGCAGTACTTC. This codes for CASSSYSSYEQYF. The V gene is TRBV7-9, the J gene TRBJ2-7; D remains ambiguous. Trimming removed 4 bases from V and 0 bases from J, with 7 bases in between. CDR1 is SEHNR, CDR2 FQNEAQ, per germline (reference sequence). This CDR3 is 13 amino acids long.

This clonotype was seen only a few times. The chain is built from TRBV4-1 and TRBJ1-2, with D perhaps TRBD1 (5 bases). CDR1 and CDR2 (germline): MGHRA, YSYEKL. The CDR3 has 16 residues. The V gene lost 5 bases and the J gene lost 5 bases, with 21 bases spanning the gap. In nucleotides, the CDR3 is TGCGCCAGCAGCGAATATTCCGGGACGCAATCTTATGGCTACACCTTC. Translating it yields CASSEYSGTQSYGYTF.

In its sample, this clonotype was seen a few times. This chain joins TRBV29-1 and TRBJ1-1; D perhaps matches TRBD1 (5 bases). The CDR3 is made up of 13 amino acids. Germline values: CDR1 SQVTM, CDR2 ANQGSEA. V lost 4 bases to trimming and J lost 0 bases, with 9 bases between them. CDR3 bases: TGCAGCGTTGCCCAGGGCATGAACACTGAAGCTTTCTTT. Its translation: CSVAQGMNTEAFF.

This clonotype was observed a few times. The CDR3 DNA sequence: TGTGCCAGCAGCCGGGACAGGGGGTTCGAGCAGTACTTC. This sequence encodes CASSRDRGFEQYF. The chain has TRBV7-3 and TRBJ2-7; 11 bases are shared with TRBD1. Per germline, CDR1 SGHTA and CDR2 FQGTGA. Unmatched junction bases numbered 3, after V lost 5 bases and J lost 6 bases. This CDR3 region has 13 residues.

The genes are TRBV25-1 and TRBJ2-2; D possibly corresponds to TRBD1 (6 bases). The ends were cut back, 3 bases at V and 8 bases at J, with 13 bases in the middle. The CDR3 contains 14 residues. The germline V gene has CDR1 MGHDK and CDR2 SYGVNS. The CDR3 is CASSEVSGAGELFF. The CDR3 nucleotides are TGTGCCAGCAGTGAGGTGTCAGGGGCAGGGGAGCTGTTTTTT.

The chain joins TRBV4-1 to TRBJ2-3, with unresolved D. V dropped 6 bases and J dropped 0 bases, with 10 bases sitting between them. Per the germline V gene, CDR1 is MGHRA and CDR2 is YSYEKL. CDR3 length equals 14 residues. CDR3 region: CASRTLASTDTQYF. In DNA, the CDR3 is TGCGCCAGCAGAACGTTAGCTAGCACAGATACGCAGTATTTT.

The chain combines TRBV5-4 with TRBJ2-1, with 8 positions matching TRBD2. V lost 4 bases and J lost 2; bases outside the gene matches: 5. CDR1 is SGHNT, CDR2 YYREEE, per germline (reference sequence). The CDR3 has 15 residues. The chain's CDR3 is CASSQTGGPYNEQFF. The CDR3 nucleotides read TGTGCCAGCAGCCAAACGGGGGGGCCCTACAATGAGCAGTTCTTC. The entire variable domain, with the rest obtained from reference TRBV5-4 and TRBJ2-1, is as follows: ETGVTQSPTHLIKTRGQQVTLRCSSQSGHNTVSWYQQALGQGPQFIFQYYREEENGRGNFPPRFSGLQFPNYSSELNVNALELDDSALYLCASSQTGGPYNEQFFGPGTRLTVL.

This chain uses TRBV7-3 with TRBJ2-2; 9 nucleotides line up with TRBD1. Germline CDR1 is SGHTA and CDR2 is FQGTGA. The CDR3 sequence is 17 residues long. Losses at the gene ends were 6 bases for V and 5 bases for J; bases not matched to a gene: 13. This CDR3 is CASSLLVGTGQTGELFF. The CDR3 region has the DNA TGTGCCAGCAGTTTGCTGGTTGGGACAGGGCAAACCGGGGAGCTGTTTTTT.

This clonotype was picked up one time. J is TRBJ2-7 and V is TRBV6-2 or TRBV6-3; D possibly corresponds to TRBD1 (7 bases). V shed 7 bases and J shed 0 bases, with 16 bases lying between them. The CDR3 is 15 residues long. Germline assignment: CDR1 MNHEY and CDR2 SVGEGT. The CDR3 reads CASTPTGDSSYEQYF. The CDR3 nucleotides read TGTGCCAGCACTCCCACGGGGGACAGCTCCTACGAGCAGTACTTC.

The chain recombines TRBV20-1 with TRBJ1-5, with D unresolved. V was cut by 6 bases and J by 1 base, with 7 bases left in between. Germline V gene data show CDR1 as DFQATT and CDR2 as SNEGSKA (reference sequence). The CDR3 is 12 residues long. In DNA form, the CDR3 reads TGCAGTGCCCAGGAAAGCAATCAGCCCCAGCATTTT. Protein sequence: CSAQESNQPQHF.

V and J are TRBV5-1 and TRBJ2-1, with 12 positions matching TRBD2. The CDR3 has 17 amino acids. The germline gives CDR1 SGHRS, CDR2 YFSETQ. V shed 0 bases, J shed 4 bases, and the junction held 5 bases outside the gene matches. CDR3 sequence reads: CASSLASGGAAYNEQFF. CDR3 in DNA: TGCGCCAGCAGCTTGGCTAGCGGGGGGGCCGCATACAATGAGCAGTTCTTC.

This chain uses TRBV29-1 with TRBJ2-1; 11 bases are a match to TRBD2. CDR1 is SQVTM, CDR2 ANQGSEA, per germline. The CDR3 covers 16 residues. Germline trimming cut 8 bases from V and 7 bases from J; bases unmatched to any gene: 16. The DNA of the CDR3 is TGCAGCTCTGCCTCCACTTCTAGCGGGGGGAGAAATGAGCAGTTCTTC. Its protein product is CSSASTSSGGRNEQFF.

To note about this clonotype: One end of the junction does not line up with germline, which may come from a read error. The J gene is TRBJ2-7, the V gene TRBV28; D possibly corresponds to TRBD2 (5 bases). In germline, CDR1 is MDHEN, CDR2 SYDVKM. The CDR3 loop spans 16 amino acids. CDR3 bases: TGTGCCAGCAGTTTACCCGGGATAGGGATGCCCTACGAGCATTACTTC. The encoded protein is CASSLPGIGMPYEHYF.

This clonotype was counted a few times. The CDR3 DNA reads as TGTGCCAGCAGCTTTTGGGGGGCCGATGAGACCCAGTACTTC. Translation gives CASSFWGADETQYF. The J gene is TRBJ2-5, the V gene TRBV5-4; TRBD1 or TRBD2 may be the D gene (6 bases each). The CDR3 has 14 residues. Germline CDR1 and CDR2: SGHNT and YYREEE (reference sequence). The V and J ends lost 2 bases and 5 bases respectively, with 13 bases between them.

The J gene is TRBJ2-7, the V gene TRBV2, with unresolved D. The CDR3 totals 14 residues. The V gene lost 2 bases and the J gene lost 3 bases, with 11 bases spanning the gap. Germline-derived CDR1 and CDR2 are SNHLY and FYNNEI. The CDR3 nucleotides are TGTGCCAGCAGTGAAAGCTTAACCCGCTACGAGCAGTACTTC. Its translation is CASSESLTRYEQYF.

The genes are TRBV19 and TRBJ1-5; D remains ambiguous. V was pared by 4 bases and J by 1 base, with 11 bases between. Germline V gene lookup returns CDR1 LNHDA and CDR2 SQIVND (reference sequence). This CDR3 contains 15 residues. The CDR3 is CASSTQDGSNQPQHF. The CDR3 coding sequence is TGTGCCAGTAGTACCCAGGACGGAAGCAATCAGCCCCAGCATTTT. The complete variable domain, with remaining parts taken from reference TRBV19 and TRBJ1-5, reads DGGITQSPKYLFRKEGQNVTLSCEQNLNHDAMYWYRQDPGQGLRLIYYSQIVNDFQKGDIAEGYSVSREKKESFPLTVTSAQKNPTAFYLCASSTQDGSNQPQHFGDGTRLSIL.